A single sample is the source of the 28 T cell receptor beta chains below, sequenced in a study of cytomegalovirus exposure and HLA in healthy donors. The PCR had 60 Vbeta and 13 Jbeta primers. TCRdb keeps only in-frame clones here, not all; method: immunoSEQ multiplex PCR. Here the sample spans 130,000 or so clones, around 85% being singletons. Sequencing used PBMCs. Every receptor here comes from a man in his thirties or forties in good health and CMV-seronegative.

V is TRBV6-6 and J is TRBJ2-3; D unresolved. Germline lookup yields CDR1 MNHNY and CDR2 SVGAGI (reference sequence). CDR3 length: 13 amino acids. The ends were cut back, 9 bases at V and 2 bases at J, with 12 bases in the middle. The chain's CDR3 is CASISGSTDTQYF. The CDR3 coding sequence is TGTGCCAGTATAAGTGGCTCCACAGATACGCAGTATTTT.

The chain joins TRBV5-1 to TRBJ2-2, with D maybe TRBD1 (6 bases). The CDR3 extends over 16 amino acids. Per the germline V gene, CDR1 is SGHRS and CDR2 is YFSETQ. Trimming removed 3 bases from V and 6 bases from J, with 18 bases in between. The CDR3 sequence is CASSSDSSRPAGELFF. The CDR3 nucleotides read TGCGCCAGCAGCTCGGACAGTTCCCGCCCAGCCGGGGAGCTGTTTTTT.

The V gene is TRBV28, the J gene TRBJ1-6, with D perhaps matching TRBD1 (6 bases). V lost 6 bases, J lost 2 bases, and 14 bases lay in between. The CDR3 is 16 residues long. Germline V gives CDR1 MDHEN, CDR2 SYDVKM. The CDR3 DNA sequence: TGTGCCAGCAGCCTACAGGGAATGCCCTATAATTCACCCCTCCACTTT. Its protein product is CASSLQGMPYNSPLHF.

Only a few counts were recorded for this clone. The V call is TRBV7-8, the J call TRBJ1-1; a weak D match, TRBD1 (6 bases). V was cut by 5 bases and J by 3 bases, with 22 bases left in between. The length of the CDR3 is 17 residues. CDR1 SGHVS and CDR2 FQNEAQ come from the germline V gene. CDR3 sequence reads: CASSAYRVKGRDTEAFF. CDR3 sequence (DNA): TGTGCCAGCAGCGCCTACAGGGTAAAGGGTAGAGACACTGAAGCTTTCTTT.

The chain is built from TRBV14 and TRBJ2-7, with TRBD2 matching over 8 bases. Germline CDR1 and CDR2: SGHDN and FVKESK. There are 16 residues in the CDR3. V lost 1 base, J lost 2 bases, and 7 bases stayed unmatched. The CDR3, as DNA: TGTGCCAGCAGCCAAGGTTTAGCGGGGTTGGCCTACGAGCAGTACTTC. This gives the protein CASSQGLAGLAYEQYF.

The chain has TRBV18 and TRBJ2-3; D perhaps matches TRBD2 (5 bases). Trimming stripped 3 bases from V and 5 bases from J, with 9 bases between. CDR1 is KGHSH, CDR2 LQKENI, per germline. There are 13 residues in the CDR3. The CDR3 region is CASSPSSGDTQYF. The CDR3 nucleotides read TGTGCCAGCTCACCCTCGAGCGGAGATACGCAGTATTTT.

The genes are TRBV2 and TRBJ1-4; a possible D gene is TRBD1 (6 bases). The CDR3 runs 13 residues. Germline V gives CDR1 SNHLY, CDR2 FYNNEI. V lost 8 bases, J lost 2 bases, and 9 bases lay in between. CDR3 protein: CASQTGTNEKLFF. DNA of the CDR3: TGTGCCAGCCAAACAGGGACTAATGAAAAACTGTTTTTT.

The V and J genes are TRBV5-6 and TRBJ1-5, with D maybe TRBD1 (6 bases). Germline V gene data show CDR1 as SGHDT and CDR2 as YYEEEE. CDR3 length: 14 amino acids. Trimming took off 1 base at V and 7 bases at J, with 12 bases between the two ends. The CDR3 reads CASSLQGGGQPQHF. CDR3 in DNA: TGTGCCAGCAGCTTGCAAGGGGGAGGGCAGCCCCAGCATTTT.

Points on this clone: Sequence at one end of the junction differs from germline and may be a read error. The V and J genes are TRBV6-1 and TRBJ2-3; TRBD2 matches 7 bases. This CDR3 has 14 residues. Germline values: CDR1 MNHNS, CDR2 SASEGT. DNA for the CDR3: TGTGCCAGCAGGGGGGGGATGTCCACAGGTACGCAGTATTTT. This gives the protein CASRGGMSTGTQYF.

V usage is TRBV19 and J usage is TRBJ1-1; D remains ambiguous. The V gene lost 3 bases and the J gene lost 1 base, with 6 bases spanning the gap. The length of the CDR3 is 13 residues. Germline V gives CDR1 LNHDA, CDR2 SQIVND (reference sequence). The CDR3 coding sequence is TGTGCCAGTAGTATGTTCAGGAACACTGAAGCTTTCTTT. It codes for CASSMFRNTEAFF.

This chain links TRBV4-3 with TRBJ1-2, with a possible D match to TRBD1 (5 bases). Germline CDR1 is LGHNA and CDR2 is YSLEER. The CDR3 sequence is 12 residues long. Trimming shortened V by 2 bases and J by 8 bases, and 9 bases separated the two germline ends. CDR3 sequence reads: CASSQQGRGYTF. CDR3 bases: TGCGCCAGCAGCCAACAGGGTCGAGGCTACACCTTC.

CDR3 in DNA: TGTGCCAGCAGCCCAGATCAGCCCCAGCATTTT. Encoded protein: CASSPDQPQHF. The V and J genes are TRBV6-1 and TRBJ1-5, with D unresolved. CDR3 length: 11 residues. Germline CDR1 MNHNS, CDR2 SASEGT. V was shortened by 6 bases and J by 5 bases, with 5 bases between the two germline ends.

V and J are TRBV7-7 and TRBJ2-5, with TRBD2 matching over 11 bases. The CDR3 sequence is 15 residues long. Germline V gene lookup returns CDR1 SSHAT and CDR2 FNYEAQ (reference sequence). After removal of 5 bases from V and 3 bases from J, the junction contained 5 bases not matched to a gene. The CDR3 region has the DNA TGTGCCAGCAGCCCGACTAGCGGGGTTGAAGAGACCCAGTACTTC. Its translation is CASSPTSGVEETQYF.

This chain links TRBV11-2 with TRBJ2-2; 11 bases fit TRBD2. Germline-derived CDR1 and CDR2 are SGHAT and FQNNGV. The length of the CDR3 is 17 residues. V gave up 0 bases and J gave up 5 bases; unmatched junction bases: 5. The CDR3 nucleotides read TGTGCCAGCAGCTTAGAATTAGCGGGGGGGCGGACCGGGGAGCTGTTTTTT. It yields the protein CASSLELAGGRTGELFF. Variable domain in full (rest from reference TRBV11-2 and TRBJ2-2): EAGVAQSPRYKIIEKRQSVAFWCNPISGHATLYWYQQILGQGPKLLIQFQNNGVVDDSQLPKDRFSAERLKGVDSTLKIQPAKLEDSAVYLCASSLELAGGRTGELFFGEGSRLTVL.

The V call is TRBV10-3, the J call TRBJ2-7, with a tentative D call TRBD1 (5 bases). Germline V gives CDR1 ENHRY, CDR2 SYGVKD. Trimming took off 10 bases at V and 5 bases at J, with 24 bases between the two ends. CDR3 length equals 15 residues. As DNA, the CDR3 is TGTGCCACCCAATCCGTCGCGCAGGGCGAACACGAGCAGTACTTC. It translates to CATQSVAQGEHEQYF.

V and J are TRBV29-1 and TRBJ1-2; D not certain. V was cut by 4 bases and J by 8 bases, with 14 bases left in between. Per the germline V gene, CDR1 is SQVTM and CDR2 is ANQGSEA. The CDR3 is 12 amino acids. The CDR3 region has the DNA TGCAGCGTTGTGCAGAGAGGCAGCGGCTACACCTTC. Encoded protein: CSVVQRGSGYTF.

Only one count was recorded for this clone. The chain uses TRBV14 and TRBJ1-1; perhaps TRBD1 as D (6 bases). CDR3 length equals 14 residues. In germline, CDR1 is SGHDN, CDR2 FVKESK. Trimming cost V 4 bases and J 4 bases, with 13 bases left between them. The CDR3 reads CASSLLGGVTEAFF. The DNA of the CDR3 is TGTGCCAGCAGCCTATTAGGGGGGGTCACTGAAGCTTTCTTT.

This CDR3 reads CASSIDQVETGGYGYTF. The CDR3 region has the DNA TGTGCCAGTAGTATAGATCAGGTGGAAACAGGGGGGTATGGCTACACCTTC. The rearrangement links TRBV19 to TRBJ1-2, with 8 bases aligning to TRBD1. The germline V gene has CDR1 LNHDA and CDR2 SQIVND (reference sequence). CDR3 length: 17 amino acids. The trim removed 0 bases at V and 5 bases at J, leaving 11 bases unmatched.

The chain couples TRBV10-2 to TRBJ1-2, with D uncertain. The germline gives CDR1 WSHSY, CDR2 SAAADI. Trimming pared 2 bases from V and 3 bases from J, leaving 16 bases between. The CDR3 runs 16 residues. This chain's CDR3 is CASSEEKRGIDYGYTF. CDR3 sequence (DNA): TGCGCCAGCAGTGAGGAAAAACGAGGGATAGACTATGGCTACACCTTC.

This chain joins TRBV4-2 and TRBJ2-3; maybe TRBD1 (6 bases). This CDR3 is built from 15 residues. Germline V gives CDR1 LGHNA, CDR2 YNFKEQ. V lost 0 bases, J lost 7 bases, and 14 bases lay in between. For the CDR3, the DNA is TGTGCCAGCAGCCAAGATCGTCCAGGGGTGAATACGCAGTATTTT. This codes for CASSQDRPGVNTQYF.

V is TRBV7-6 and J is TRBJ2-7, with D perhaps matching TRBD2 (6 bases). Trimming removed 5 bases at V and 2 bases at J, with 13 bases between. There are 14 residues in the CDR3. CDR1 and CDR2 from the germline V gene are SGHVS and FNYEAQ. CDR3 DNA sequence: TGTGCCAGCAGCCTCAGGGACTCGACCTACGAGCAGTACTTC. Translating it yields CASSLRDSTYEQYF.

The chain uses TRBV30 and TRBJ2-7, with D possibly TRBD2 on 5 matching bases. Deletions cut 3 bases from V and 3 bases from J, with 18 bases between. The CDR3 contains 15 residues. The germline V gene has CDR1 GTSNPN and CDR2 SVGIG (reference sequence). The chain's CDR3 is CAWSADPRLNYEQYF. CDR3 coding DNA: TGTGCCTGGAGCGCGGACCCTCGACTAAACTACGAGCAGTACTTC.

V usage is TRBV5-1 and J usage is TRBJ2-3; 10 nucleotides align to TRBD2. V lost 4 bases to trimming and J lost 6 bases; unmatched junction nucleotides: 17. The CDR3 is 18 amino acids. Germline CDR1 is SGHRS and CDR2 is YFSETQ. The chain's CDR3 is CASSPSPLPGLAKDTQYF. The CDR3 DNA follows: TGCGCCAGCAGCCCCTCCCCACTACCGGGACTAGCGAAGGATACGCAGTATTTT.

This clone was recorded a few times. The V gene is TRBV2, the J gene TRBJ1-5, with 7 positions matching TRBD1. Germline-derived CDR1 and CDR2 are SNHLY and FYNNEI. This CDR3 region has 17 residues. The trim removed 6 bases at V and 0 bases at J, leaving 11 bases unmatched. CDR3: CASSTLGQAVSNQPQHF. CDR3 bases: TGTGCCAGCAGCACCCTCGGACAGGCCGTTAGCAATCAGCCCCAGCATTTT.

The genes are TRBV5-6 and TRBJ2-7; TRBD1 aligns across 8 bases. Germline-derived CDR1 and CDR2 are SGHDT and YYEEEE. The CDR3 is made up of 15 amino acids. The trim removed 4 bases at V and 3 bases at J, leaving 9 bases unmatched. CDR3 residues: CASSRVITGGYEQYF. The CDR3 nucleotides read TGTGCCAGCAGCCGAGTTATTACAGGGGGCTACGAGCAGTACTTC.

The chain uses TRBV2 and TRBJ1-3; the match to TRBD1 covers 8 bases. V was pared by 7 bases and J by 2 bases, with 4 bases of the junction left unmatched. In germline, CDR1 is SNHLY, CDR2 FYNNEI. The CDR3 has 14 residues. Here the CDR3 DNA reads TGTGCCAGCACTCAACAGGGGGCTGGAAACACCATATATTTT. Residues: CASTQQGAGNTIYF.

This clone is labeled as medium-sized (0.01 to 0.1%). Other DNA sequences of this sample code for an identical CDR3. This sequence joins TRBV6-1 and TRBJ1-4; the match to TRBD1 covers 9 bases. The CDR3 covers 14 residues. Germline trimming cut 3 bases from V and 8 bases from J; bases unmatched to any gene: 4. From germline, CDR1 is MNHNS and CDR2 SASEGT. This CDR3 is CASSEGTGSEKLFF. DNA of the CDR3: TGTGCCAGCAGTGAGGGGACAGGGTCAGAAAAACTGTTTTTT.

This clone was counted a few times. The chain links TRBV7-2 to TRBJ1-1; no clear D. Per germline, CDR1 SGHTA and CDR2 FQGNSA. The V end lost 0 bases, the J end lost 1 base, and 6 bases lay between the germline ends. This CDR3 has 14 amino acids. This CDR3 reads CASSLAWQNTEAFF. CDR3 coding DNA: TGTGCCAGCAGCTTAGCGTGGCAGAACACTGAAGCTTTCTTT.